These 23 T cell receptor beta chains share one sample of origin, sequenced in a study of T cells in Graves' hyperthyroidism and ophthalmopathy. Amplification of TCR beta CDR3 regions used RNA as the template. Using the HTBI primer set, a first-round RT-PCR was run on the TCR CDR3. TCRdb itself ran the multiplex PCR reads through MiXCR, one entry per CDR3 protein. The table shows under 450,000 distinct CDR3 sequences, with 15% to 19% occurring only once. Sequencing was carried out using blood. These receptors were taken from a woman aged 18-29 years with Graves' hyperthyroidism.

This clonotype appeared many times. This chain connects TRBV28 to TRBJ1-5; D gene uncertain. The CDR3 length is 15 residues. Germline loops: CDR1 MDHEN, CDR2 SYDVKM. Trimming removed 1 base at V and 0 bases at J, with 7 bases between. The CDR3 region is CASSLSQNSNQPQHF. As DNA, the CDR3 is TGTGCCAGCAGTTTATCGCAAAATAGCAATCAGCCCCAGCATTTT.

This clonotype was detected only a few times. The V gene is TRBV10-2, the J gene TRBJ1-1; a weak D match, TRBD1 (5 bases). The CDR3 is made up of 14 amino acids. Germline CDR1 and CDR2: WSHSY and SAAADI. V was trimmed by 8 bases and J by 1 base, leaving 14 bases between them. CDR3 in amino acids: CASWGGRGNTEAFF. CDR3 DNA sequence: TGCGCCAGCTGGGGGGGGAGAGGGAACACTGAAGCTTTCTTT.

This clonotype came up a few times. At one boundary the junction diverges from the germline segment, which might be a read error. Here the CDR3 reads CSAKAPGRGDTEALF. The CDR3 DNA is TGCAGTGCTAAGGCCCCCGGCAGGGGGGACACTGAAGCTCTCTTT. The chain couples TRBV20-1 to TRBJ1-1; TRBD1 agrees at 7 bases. The CDR3 runs 15 residues. Germline CDR1 and CDR2: DFQATT and SNEGSKA (reference sequence).

This clonotype came up a few times. The chain uses TRBV19 and TRBJ2-5; D is ambiguous. V was trimmed by 1 base and J by 4 bases, leaving 4 bases between them. CDR3 length: 12 amino acids. The germline V gene has CDR1 LNHDA and CDR2 SQIVND (reference sequence). The CDR3 bases are TGTGCCAGTAGTATAGCGGGAGAGACCCAGTACTTC. This encodes CASSIAGETQYF. The whole variable domain, filled in from reference TRBV19 and TRBJ2-5, reads DGGITQSPKYLFRKEGQNVTLSCEQNLNHDAMYWYRQDPGQGLRLIYYSQIVNDFQKGDIAEGYSVSREKKESFPLTVTSAQKNPTAFYLCASSIAGETQYFGPGTRLLVL.

This clonotype was seen ten or more times. The chain has TRBV24-1 and TRBJ2-1; TRBD1 agrees at 7 bases. CDR3 length: 15 residues. Unmatched junction bases numbered 3, after V lost 1 base and J lost 4 bases. Germline-derived CDR1 and CDR2 are KGHDR and SFDVKD. CDR3 sequence (DNA): TGTGCCACCAGTGATTTTGCACAGGGGTACAATGAGCAGTTCTTC. Protein product: CATSDFAQGYNEQFF.

The V gene is TRBV29-1, the J gene TRBJ1-2, with 7 nucleotides matching TRBD1. Germline loops: CDR1 SQVTM, CDR2 ANQGSEA. This CDR3 has 14 amino acids. Trimming at V came to 5 bases and at J to 3 bases, leaving 9 bases not matched to a gene. This CDR3 reads CSVPLLGTDYGYTF. Here the CDR3 DNA reads TGCAGCGTTCCCCTTTTGGGGACAGACTATGGCTACACCTTC.

V is TRBV18 and J is TRBJ2-5, with D perhaps matching TRBD2 (5 bases). Trimming cost V 2 bases and J 2 bases, with 9 bases left between them. The CDR3 loop spans 14 amino acids. The germline V gene encodes CDR1 KGHSH and CDR2 LQKENI. The CDR3 is CASSPIRGQETQYF. In DNA form, the CDR3 reads TGTGCCAGCTCACCAATCCGGGGACAAGAGACCCAGTACTTC.

This sequence joins TRBV5-1 and TRBJ1-1; D unresolved. The CDR3 loop spans 15 amino acids. Germline CDR1 is SGHRS and CDR2 is YFSETQ. Trimming pared 5 bases from V and 5 bases from J, leaving 19 bases between. The CDR3 DNA is TGCGCCAGCAGTGATTTTAGACATACGGGGACTGAAGCTTTCTTT. This translates into CASSDFRHTGTEAFF.

The CDR3 coding sequence is TGTGCCAGCAGGGAGGACAGCCACTCTGGAAACACCATATATTTT. Residues: CASREDSHSGNTIYF. The chain couples TRBV6-1 to TRBJ1-3, with D perhaps TRBD1 (6 bases). Germline V gene lookup returns CDR1 MNHNS and CDR2 SASEGT. The CDR3 consists of 15 residues. Trimming cost V 6 bases and J 0 bases, with 12 bases left between them.

This clonotype was seen repeatedly, ten times or more. The V call is TRBV4-1, the J call TRBJ2-7, with D unclear. In germline, CDR1 is MGHRA, CDR2 YSYEKL. This CDR3 spans 11 amino acids. Trimming cost V 1 base and J 5 bases, with 3 bases left between them. CDR3 coding DNA: TGCGCCAGCAGCCAAGGCAACGAGCAGTACTTC. Translated: CASSQGNEQYF.

Ten or more counts support this clonotype. This chain links TRBV20-1 with TRBJ1-5; D not resolved. V shed 2 bases and J shed 5 bases, with 10 bases lying between them. The germline CDR1 and CDR2 sequences are DFQATT and SNEGSKA (reference sequence). The CDR3 totals 13 residues. CDR3 nucleotides: TGCAGTGCTAGATCGATTGGACATCAGCCCCAGCATTTT. Its protein product is CSARSIGHQPQHF.

This clonotype came up a few times. The chain recombines TRBV20-1 with TRBJ2-2; D unclear. Trimming pared 6 bases from V and 5 bases from J, leaving 16 bases between. This CDR3 comprises 14 residues. CDR1 DFQATT and CDR2 SNEGSKA come from the germline V gene (reference sequence). This chain's CDR3 is CSALDLGLTGELFF. CDR3 DNA: TGCAGTGCGCTAGACCTCGGCTTAACCGGGGAGCTGTTTTTT.

This clonotype was seen a few times. The chain combines TRBV7-9 with TRBJ2-5; TRBD1 might be the D (5 bases). Looked up from germline, CDR1 is SEHNR and CDR2 is FQNEAQ (reference sequence). The V end lost 4 bases, the J end lost 3 bases, and 15 bases lay between the germline ends. This CDR3 region has 15 residues. For the CDR3, the DNA is TGTGCCAGCAGCTCCCGTTTCGGCAGGGAAGAGACCCAGTACTTC. Translation: CASSSRFGREETQYF.

This clonotype was counted at least ten times. The chain couples TRBV20-1 to TRBJ2-1; TRBD2 is a possible D gene (5 bases). This CDR3 spans 13 amino acids. Germline V gene data show CDR1 as DFQATT and CDR2 as SNEGSKA (reference sequence). V lost 5 bases and J 10 bases, leaving 18 bases between the germline ends. The CDR3 DNA reads TGCAGTGCTCCCTTTGTGGCTAGCAGCGAGCAGTTCTTC. Translating it yields CSAPFVASSEQFF.

This clonotype was detected ten times or more. The chain is built from TRBV7-9 and TRBJ2-7, with 7 bases lining up with TRBD1. Germline V CDR1 and CDR2: SEHNR, FQNEAQ (reference sequence). The CDR3 is 16 residues long. Trimming removed 4 bases from V and 5 bases from J; junction bases left unmatched: 14. CDR3 DNA: TGTGCCAGCAGCTCCGCACAGGGGAAATACATCCACGAGCAGTACTTC. It encodes CASSSAQGKYIHEQYF.

The sample holds many counts of this clonotype. The chain is built from TRBV6-1 and TRBJ2-5; perhaps D is TRBD1 or TRBD2 (5 bases each). Trimming took off 8 bases at V and 5 bases at J, with 15 bases between the two ends. CDR3 length equals 13 residues. From germline, CDR1 is MNHNS and CDR2 SASEGT. Here the CDR3 DNA reads TGTGCCAGCTACCGGGACCCAGGGGAGACCCAGTACTTC. Its protein product is CASYRDPGETQYF.

This clonotype was seen ten or more times. The V gene is TRBV7-6, the J gene TRBJ2-1, with D possibly TRBD1 on 5 matching bases. CDR1 and CDR2 from the germline V gene are SGHVS and FNYEAQ. Trimming took off 5 bases at V and 5 bases at J, with 16 bases between the two ends. The CDR3 is 15 amino acids. This chain's CDR3 is CASSPDLDRDNEQFF. In DNA, the CDR3 is TGTGCCAGCAGCCCCGATTTAGACAGAGACAATGAGCAGTTCTTC.

This clonotype was detected only a few times. This sequence joins TRBV20-1 and TRBJ1-1; 8 nucleotides line up with TRBD1. The junction had 1 base not matched to a gene; V was cut back by 4 bases and J by 3 bases. Germline V gene data show CDR1 as DFQATT and CDR2 as SNEGSKA (reference sequence). This CDR3 is built from 12 residues. CDR3 protein: CSAKGQDTEAFF. The CDR3 nucleotides read TGCAGTGCTAAGGGACAGGACACTGAAGCTTTCTTT.

This clonotype has just a few counts. J is TRBJ2-7 and V is TRBV3-1, with 7 bases matching TRBD2. The CDR3 has 16 residues. Losses at the gene ends were 5 bases for V and 3 bases for J; bases not matched to a gene: 13. Germline V lookup: CDR1 LGHDT, CDR2 YNNKEL (reference sequence). The CDR3 nucleotides read TGTGCCAGCAGCAAATTACGTAGCGGGCCGATCTACGAGCAGTACTTC. Its translation is CASSKLRSGPIYEQYF.

The chain uses TRBV7-2 and TRBJ1-6; D remains ambiguous. Trimming cost V 1 base and J 9 bases, with 10 bases left between them. Germline CDR1 reads SGHTA; CDR2 reads FQGNSA. The CDR3 spans 14 residues. The CDR3 coding sequence is TGTGCCAGCAGCTTAGTAGGGAGACGTTCACCCCTCCACTTT. Its protein is CASSLVGRRSPLHF.

This clonotype showed up just a few times. The V call is TRBV20-1, the J call TRBJ2-7, with D possibly TRBD2 on 5 matching bases. Germline V gives CDR1 DFQATT, CDR2 SNEGSKA (reference sequence). Trimming removed 6 bases from V and 2 bases from J, with 14 bases in between. The CDR3 length is 13 residues. The CDR3 sequence: CSATRELPYEQYF. CDR3 DNA sequence: TGCAGTGCCACCCGGGAACTCCCCTACGAGCAGTACTTC.

Ten or more counts support this clonotype. V gene TRBV5-1 combines with J gene TRBJ2-7; TRBD1 matches at 9 bases. This CDR3 comprises 15 residues. CDR1 is SGHRS and CDR2 is YFSETQ in the germline V gene. After removal of 5 bases from V and 5 bases from J, the junction contained 11 bases not matched to a gene. DNA of the CDR3: TGCGCCAGCAGATCCACCGGGACAGGGCCCGACGAGCAGTACTTC. Translating gives CASRSTGTGPDEQYF.

The chain joins TRBV24-1 to TRBJ1-6; D gene ambiguous. The CDR3 spans 13 residues. The V and J ends lost 8 bases and 4 bases respectively, with 8 bases between them. CDR1 KGHDR and CDR2 SFDVKD come from the germline V gene. The CDR3 reads CATILRYNSPLHF. The CDR3 bases are TGTGCCACCATTCTACGGTATAATTCACCCCTCCACTTT.